This T cell receptor (beta chain) originates from a study of T cell responses to AZD1222 COVID-19 vaccine. General study points: Variant regions that are unmutated are reportedly the target of nearly half of spike-specific TCRs. Mostly white British, mostly female donors; authors suggested clonal diversity may be underestimated. Rises in breadth and depth of Spike-specific TCRs came after two AZD1222 doses. Just a handful of AZD1222 recipients tested seropositive at baseline.

Sequencing used immunoSEQ multiplex PCR; TCRdb keeps in-frame clones, though not all of them. The data hold about 120,000 clones, with around 87% observed a single time. Comment on this clone: The target antigen is unknown.

In germline, CDR1 is MNHEY, CDR2 SVGAGI. With 7 bases clipped from V and 7 bases from J, the junction kept 8 bases outside the gene matches. The CDR3 has 15 amino acids. This chain joins TRBV6-5 and TRBJ1-6; TRBD1 matches 9 bases. Here the sequenced sample was peripheral blood, taken on day 0 of AZD1222 vaccination. This TCR came from an adult in good health. This CDR3 is CASNWGQGLNSPLHF. Here the CDR3 DNA reads TGTGCCAGCAACTGGGGACAGGGATTGAATTCACCCCTCCACTTT.